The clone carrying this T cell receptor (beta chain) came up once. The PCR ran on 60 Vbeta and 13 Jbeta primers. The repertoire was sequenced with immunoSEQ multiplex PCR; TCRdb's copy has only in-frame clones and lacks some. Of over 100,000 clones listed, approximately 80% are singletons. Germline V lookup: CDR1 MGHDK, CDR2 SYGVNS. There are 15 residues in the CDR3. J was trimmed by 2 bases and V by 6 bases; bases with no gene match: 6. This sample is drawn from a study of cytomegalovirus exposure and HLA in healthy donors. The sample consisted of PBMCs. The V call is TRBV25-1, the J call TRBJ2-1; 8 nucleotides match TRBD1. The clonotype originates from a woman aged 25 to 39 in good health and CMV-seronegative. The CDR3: CASSPGQEPYNEQFF. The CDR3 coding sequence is TGTGCCAGCAGCCCGGGACAGGAACCCTACAATGAGCAGTTCTTC.